This TCR beta chain was observed in a study of quantifying T cell responses using KT2 cells. In the study overall: RNA was reverse transcribed with TCR alpha and beta constant-region primers.

The CDR3 totals 19 residues. The sample is PBMC spiked with counted cells of clone KT2. Different KT2-to-PBMC ratios were created with a constant PBMC count. The cDNA 3' end received a ligated oligonucleotide with a UMI. An equimolar mix of RC1.1 and RC1.2 primed the beta chain across TRBC1 and TRBC2. TCRdb processed the UMI-ligation and nested PCR reads anew with MiXCR; each CDR3 protein has one entry. The sample carries about 33,000 distinct CDR3 sequences, 10% recorded once. Sequencing was done on a sample of PBMCs spiked with cells of the T cell clone KT2. The gene calls are TRBV21-1 and TRBJ2-1; TRBD2, the table's D call, lacks a check against the DNA. TRBV21-1 is a pseudogene locus. This TCR was sampled from a human donor. The CDR3 DNA reads TGTGCCAGCAGCAAAGTAGGTACACCGGGACTAGCGGGATTACTTGAGCAGTTCTTC. Translating it yields CASSKVGTPGLAGLLEQFF.